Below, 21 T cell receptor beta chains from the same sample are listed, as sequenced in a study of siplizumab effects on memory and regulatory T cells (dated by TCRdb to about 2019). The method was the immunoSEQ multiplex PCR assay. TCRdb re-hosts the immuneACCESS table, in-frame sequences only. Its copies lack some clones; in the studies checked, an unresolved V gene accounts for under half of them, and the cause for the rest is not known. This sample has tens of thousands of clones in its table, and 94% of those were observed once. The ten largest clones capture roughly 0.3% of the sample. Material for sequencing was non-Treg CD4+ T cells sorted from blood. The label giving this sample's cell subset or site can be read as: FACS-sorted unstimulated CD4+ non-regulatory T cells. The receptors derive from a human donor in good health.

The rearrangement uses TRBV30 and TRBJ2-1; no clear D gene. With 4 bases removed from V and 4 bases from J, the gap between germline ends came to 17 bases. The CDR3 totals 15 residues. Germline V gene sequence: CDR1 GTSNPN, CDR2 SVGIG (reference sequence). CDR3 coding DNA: TGTGCCTGGAACCAAGCAGCCCTGGGTTACAATGAGCAGTTCTTC. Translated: CAWNQAALGYNEQFF.

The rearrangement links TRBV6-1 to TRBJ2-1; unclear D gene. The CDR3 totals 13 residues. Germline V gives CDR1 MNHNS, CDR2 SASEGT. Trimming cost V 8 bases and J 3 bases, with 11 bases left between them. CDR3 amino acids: CASHRASYNEQFF. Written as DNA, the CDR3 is TGTGCCAGCCATCGGGCTAGCTACAATGAGCAGTTCTTC.

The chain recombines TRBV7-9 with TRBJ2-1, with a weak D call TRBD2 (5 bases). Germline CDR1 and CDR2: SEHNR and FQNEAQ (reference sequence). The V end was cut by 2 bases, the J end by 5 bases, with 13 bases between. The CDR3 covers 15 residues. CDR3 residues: CASSLSTRINNEQFF. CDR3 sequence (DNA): TGTGCCAGCAGCTTATCAACTAGAATTAACAATGAGCAGTTCTTC.

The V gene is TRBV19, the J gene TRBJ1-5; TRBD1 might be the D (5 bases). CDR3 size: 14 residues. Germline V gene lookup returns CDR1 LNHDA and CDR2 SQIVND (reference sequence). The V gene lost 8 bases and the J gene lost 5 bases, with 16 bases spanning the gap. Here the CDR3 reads CASCDSQGYQPQHF. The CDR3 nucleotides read TGTGCCAGTTGTGACAGCCAAGGGTATCAGCCCCAGCATTTT. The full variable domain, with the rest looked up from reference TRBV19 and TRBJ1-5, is DGGITQSPKYLFRKEGQNVTLSCEQNLNHDAMYWYRQDPGQGLRLIYYSQIVNDFQKGDIAEGYSVSREKKESFPLTVTSAQKNPTAFYLCASCDSQGYQPQHFGDGTRLSIL.

The CDR3 loop reads CATSRGTSGTSETQYF. The CDR3 DNA reads TGTGCCACCAGCAGAGGGACTAGCGGGACTTCAGAGACCCAGTACTTC. J is TRBJ2-5 and V is TRBV15; 12 bases map to TRBD2. The V and J ends lost 1 base and 4 bases, in that order; junction bases with no gene match: 4. The CDR3 is 16 residues long. Germline V gene sequence: CDR1 LNHNV, CDR2 YYDKDF (reference sequence).

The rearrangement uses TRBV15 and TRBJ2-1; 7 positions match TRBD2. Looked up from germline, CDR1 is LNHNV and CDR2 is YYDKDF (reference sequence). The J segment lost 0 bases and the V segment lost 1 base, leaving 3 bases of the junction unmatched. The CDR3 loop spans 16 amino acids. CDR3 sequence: CATSRGLAGSYNEQFF. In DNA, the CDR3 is TGTGCCACCAGCAGAGGGTTAGCGGGCTCCTACAATGAGCAGTTCTTC. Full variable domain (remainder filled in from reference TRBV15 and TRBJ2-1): DAMVIQNPRYQVTQFGKPVTLSCSQTLNHNVMYWYQQKSSQAPKLLFHYYDKDFNNEADTPDNFQSRRPNTSFCFLDIRSPGLGDTAMYLCATSRGLAGSYNEQFFGPGTRLTVL.

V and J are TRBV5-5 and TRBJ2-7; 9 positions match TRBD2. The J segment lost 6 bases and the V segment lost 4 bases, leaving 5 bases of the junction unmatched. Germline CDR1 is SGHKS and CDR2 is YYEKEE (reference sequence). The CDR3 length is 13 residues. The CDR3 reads CASSVVAGAEQYF. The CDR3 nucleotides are TGTGCCAGCAGCGTAGTAGCGGGGGCCGAGCAGTACTTC.

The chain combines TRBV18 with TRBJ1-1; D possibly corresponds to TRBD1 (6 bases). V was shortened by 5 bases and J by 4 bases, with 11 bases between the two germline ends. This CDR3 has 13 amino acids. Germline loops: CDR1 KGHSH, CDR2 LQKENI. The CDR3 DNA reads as TGTGCCAGCTCATCACAGGGCAGCACTGAAGCTTTCTTT. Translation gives CASSSQGSTEAFF.

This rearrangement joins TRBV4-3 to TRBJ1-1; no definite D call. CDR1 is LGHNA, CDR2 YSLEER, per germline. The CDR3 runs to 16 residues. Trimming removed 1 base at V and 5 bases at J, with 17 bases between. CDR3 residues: CASSQAQGFIITEAFF. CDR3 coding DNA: TGCGCCAGCAGCCAAGCCCAAGGGTTCATCATTACTGAAGCTTTCTTT.

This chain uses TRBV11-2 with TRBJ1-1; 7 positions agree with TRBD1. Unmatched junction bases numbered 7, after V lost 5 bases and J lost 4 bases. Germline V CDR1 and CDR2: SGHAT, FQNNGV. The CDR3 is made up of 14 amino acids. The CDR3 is CASSNDRVATEAFF. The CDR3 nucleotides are TGTGCCAGCAGCAACGACAGGGTAGCCACTGAAGCTTTCTTT. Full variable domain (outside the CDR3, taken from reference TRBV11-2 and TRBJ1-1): EAGVAQSPRYKIIEKRQSVAFWCNPISGHATLYWYQQILGQGPKLLIQFQNNGVVDDSQLPKDRFSAERLKGVDSTLKIQPAKLEDSAVYLCASSNDRVATEAFFGQGTRLTVV.

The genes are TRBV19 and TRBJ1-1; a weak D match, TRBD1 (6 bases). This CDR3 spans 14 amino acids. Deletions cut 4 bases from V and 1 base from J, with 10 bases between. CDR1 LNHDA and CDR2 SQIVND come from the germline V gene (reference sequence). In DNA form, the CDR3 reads TGTGCCAGTAGTACGGACAGATCGAACACTGAAGCTTTCTTT. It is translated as CASSTDRSNTEAFF. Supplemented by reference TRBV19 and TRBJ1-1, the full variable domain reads DGGITQSPKYLFRKEGQNVTLSCEQNLNHDAMYWYRQDPGQGLRLIYYSQIVNDFQKGDIAEGYSVSREKKESFPLTVTSAQKNPTAFYLCASSTDRSNTEAFFGQGTRLTVV.

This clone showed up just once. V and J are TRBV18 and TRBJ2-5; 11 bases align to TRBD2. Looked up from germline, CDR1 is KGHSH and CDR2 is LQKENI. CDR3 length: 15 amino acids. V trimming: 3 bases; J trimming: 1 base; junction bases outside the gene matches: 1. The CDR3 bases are TGTGCCAGCTCACCGACTAGCGGGATCCAAGAGACCCAGTACTTC. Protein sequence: CASSPTSGIQETQYF.

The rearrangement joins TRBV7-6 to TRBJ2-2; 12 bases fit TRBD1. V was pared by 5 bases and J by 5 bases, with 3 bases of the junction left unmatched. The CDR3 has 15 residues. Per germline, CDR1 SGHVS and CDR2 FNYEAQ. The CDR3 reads CASSRDRGHTGELFF. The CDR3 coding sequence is TGTGCCAGCAGCCGGGACAGGGGGCATACCGGGGAGCTGTTTTTT.

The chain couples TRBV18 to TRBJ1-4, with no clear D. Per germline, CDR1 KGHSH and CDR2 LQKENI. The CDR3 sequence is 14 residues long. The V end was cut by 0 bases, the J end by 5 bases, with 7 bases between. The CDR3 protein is CASSPPGLNEKLFF. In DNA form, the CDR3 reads TGTGCCAGCTCACCACCGGGCCTAAATGAAAAACTGTTTTTT.

The CDR3 region has the DNA TGTGCCAGCAGTAACACCGGGACCCAATACAATGAGCAGTTCTTC. Translated, it gives CASSNTGTQYNEQFF. The chain joins TRBV6-5 to TRBJ2-1; either TRBD1 or TRBD2 may fit D (5 bases each). The CDR3 covers 15 residues. Trimming pared 5 bases from V and 4 bases from J, leaving 15 bases between. CDR1 is MNHEY, CDR2 SVGAGI, per germline.

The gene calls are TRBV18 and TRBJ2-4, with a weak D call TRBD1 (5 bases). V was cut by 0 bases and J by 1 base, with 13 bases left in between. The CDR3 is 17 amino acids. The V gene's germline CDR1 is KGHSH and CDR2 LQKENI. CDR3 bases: TGTGCCAGCTCACCACCGGGCGGCAGGGTCGCCAAAAACATTCAGTACTTC. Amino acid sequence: CASSPPGGRVAKNIQYF.

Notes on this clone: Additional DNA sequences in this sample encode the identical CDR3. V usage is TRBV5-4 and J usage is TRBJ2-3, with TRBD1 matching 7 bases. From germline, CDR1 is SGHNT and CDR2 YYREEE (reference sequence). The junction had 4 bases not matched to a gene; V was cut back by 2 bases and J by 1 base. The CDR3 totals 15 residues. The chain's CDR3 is CASSLRQGGTDTQYF. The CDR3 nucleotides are TGTGCCAGCAGCTTAAGGCAGGGGGGCACAGATACGCAGTATTTT.

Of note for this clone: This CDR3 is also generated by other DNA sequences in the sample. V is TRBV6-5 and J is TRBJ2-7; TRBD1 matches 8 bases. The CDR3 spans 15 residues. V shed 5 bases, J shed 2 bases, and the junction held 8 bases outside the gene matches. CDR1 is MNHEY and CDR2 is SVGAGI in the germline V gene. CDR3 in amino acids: CASSIPGQATYEQYF. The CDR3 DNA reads TGTGCCAGCAGTATTCCGGGACAGGCGACCTACGAGCAGTACTTC.

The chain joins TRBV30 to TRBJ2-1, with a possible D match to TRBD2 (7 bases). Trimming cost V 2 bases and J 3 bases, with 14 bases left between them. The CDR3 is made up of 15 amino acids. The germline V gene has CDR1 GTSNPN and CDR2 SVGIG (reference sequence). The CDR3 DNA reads TGTGCCTGGAGTTTAGGGGGGACTAACTACAATGAGCAGTTCTTC. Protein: CAWSLGGTNYNEQFF.

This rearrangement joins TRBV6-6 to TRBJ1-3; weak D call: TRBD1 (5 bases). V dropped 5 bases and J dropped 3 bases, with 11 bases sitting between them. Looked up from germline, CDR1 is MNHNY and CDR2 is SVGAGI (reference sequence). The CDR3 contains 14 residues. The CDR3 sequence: CASSGGRHGNTIYF. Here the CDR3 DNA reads TGTGCCAGCAGTGGGGGACGTCATGGAAACACCATATATTTT.

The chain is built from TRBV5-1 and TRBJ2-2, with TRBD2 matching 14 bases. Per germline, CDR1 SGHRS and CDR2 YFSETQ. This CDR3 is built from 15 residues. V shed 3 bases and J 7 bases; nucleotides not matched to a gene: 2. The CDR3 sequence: CASSSGLAGVGELFF. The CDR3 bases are TGCGCCAGCAGCTCGGGACTAGCGGGGGTCGGGGAGCTGTTTTTT.